Given below is one T cell receptor beta chain in context. Its binding antigen is unknown. Within one base of it there is no much larger clone, and no base qualities were kept. The data stem from a study of blood T cell repertoires in COVID-19 (dated by TCRdb to between 2020 and 2021). Notes on the research overall: Samples covering the acute and convalescent phases of COVID-19 were provided by collaborators in the United States, Italy and Spain. HLA class I and class II types, where available, came from metadata supplied by the sample provider rather than from assay-based typing. Subjects who had been exposed to COVID-19, were actively infected with it, or had recovered from it provided the deeply sampled blood TCRbeta repertoires that made up the dataset. Samples were obtained from the ongoing ImmuneRACE study (first 160 participants) and from about 1,300 subjects provided by 6 global collaborators. Nearly every sample came with metadata listing a de-identified subject ID, COVID-19 status, age in years and sex. The prospective study material was composed of cDNA or gDNA derived from T cells, B-cell-depleted T cells, or PBMCs. The repertoires were released in a freely available public database intended as a resource for research on the immune response to SARS-CoV-2.

Participants in the prospective study were enrolled through a virtual design, were aged roughly 18 to 95 years, and lived in fewer than 30 United States geographic areas. In the prospective study, participants were assigned to cohorts based on the clinical history participants reported in a screening survey and a study questionnaire. Exposed participants had been in contact with someone with a PCR-confirmed or clinician-diagnosed COVID-19 case within 2 weeks of study entry. In the prospective study, mobile phlebotomists collected whole blood, serum and a nasopharyngeal or oropharyngeal swab from each participant. Participants in the prospective study had the option to provide additional blood draws and questionnaires over an approximately 2-month period. Before DNA extraction, blood samples from the prospective study were shipped at room temperature or frozen. TCRbeta CDR3 regions were amplified from genomic DNA using the immunoSEQ Assay, a bias-controlled multiplex PCR. Per the authors' processing: The number of nucleated cells in each sample was estimated by amplification of reference gene primers within the assay. To quantify the absolute abundance of each unique TCRbeta CDR3 rearrangement, sequence reads were collapsed and filtered. For each sample, productive Simpson clonality was calculated as the square root of Simpson's diversity index over productive rearrangements. TCRdb holds this immuneACCESS table with in-frame rearrangements only. Some clones are missing; in checked studies, unresolved V genes explain under half, and the rest has no known cause. Clone size and the V and J calls come from that table; the DNA yielded D and trimming. Recorded for this sample are 300,000 to 350,000 clones; 90% of them occurred a single time. Roughly 3.9% of the sample is taken by the ten largest.

Study-wide conclusions, independent of this receptor: The quantity of clinical and demographic metadata differed by source and by participant and was supplied without curation.

The sample was PBMCs or T cells enriched from blood (not recorded which). This TCR was sampled from a woman in her twenties or thirties who had been exposed to COVID-19.

The sequenced DNA: TGCGCCAGCAGCCAAGACTGGCGGACAGGGGAAGGGTATGGCTACACCTTC. This translates into CASSQDWRTGEGYGYTF. The V gene is TRBV4-1 and the J gene is TRBJ1-2, and 9 junctional nucleotides match TRBD1. The germline V gene provides CDR1 MGHRA and CDR2 YSYEKL. From the cysteine through the phenylalanine, the CDR3 covers 17 amino acids. The CDR3 DNA has 51 bases and is translated from base 1. From V the trimming removes 0 bases and from J it removes 5 bases, while the gene matches leave 10 bases of the junction unaccounted for.